The subject of this entry is one T cell receptor (beta chain). Repertoires were generated with immunoSEQ multiplex PCR, while TCRdb's copy carries only in-frame clones and drops some. The sample includes about 9,100 clones, around 80% of them seen just once. This record belongs to a study of sequential checkpoint blockade in melanoma. The overall study: Patients were randomized 1:1 to nivolumab-then-ipilimumab or ipilimumab-then-nivolumab first-line.

Treatment denoted: randomized to nivolumab then ipilimumab (arm A) or the reverse (arm B). None of the patients previously received DNA-damaging chemotherapy. PBMC sorting kept live CD3+CD8+ cells without CD19 or CD56. This CDR3 is 15 amino acids long. V was pared by 3 bases and J by 2 bases, with 6 bases of the junction left unmatched. CDR1 is SEHNR and CDR2 is FQNEAQ in the germline V gene (reference sequence). This clonotype was sampled from a human donor with melanoma. This chain links TRBV7-9 with TRBJ1-2; TRBD1 matches 7 bases. The input for sequencing was CD8+ T cells sorted from blood (inferred from file names), taken from a patient given nivolumab and ipilimumab in sequence. The DNA for the CDR3 is TGTGCCAGCAGCTTCCGGGACAGTCCGAACTATGGCTACACCTTC. It codes for CASSFRDSPNYGYTF.